This T cell receptor (beta chain) was recorded in a study of T-cell memory formation after mild COVID-19. One entry per CDR3 protein results from TCRdb running MiXCR on the 5' RACE reads. This sample carries 150,000 or so distinct CDR3 sequences, 30% to 35% of them seen once, and the ten largest clones take approximately 12%. This receptor was identified in an adult woman who had mild COVID-19 (a few samples of this study predate the infection). Cell type and time point are not known. Sequences were obtained from PBMCs or a T cell subset sorted from them (not recorded which).

As DNA, the CDR3 is TGTGCCAGCAGCTCCCGACAGGGGGACACAGATACGCAGTATTTT. Translation: CASSSRQGDTDTQYF. The chain links TRBV7-6 to TRBJ2-3; 9 nucleotides line up with TRBD1. Germline V gives CDR1 SGHVS, CDR2 FNYEAQ. After removal of 4 bases from V and 2 bases from J, the junction contained 4 bases not matched to a gene. This CDR3 has 15 residues.